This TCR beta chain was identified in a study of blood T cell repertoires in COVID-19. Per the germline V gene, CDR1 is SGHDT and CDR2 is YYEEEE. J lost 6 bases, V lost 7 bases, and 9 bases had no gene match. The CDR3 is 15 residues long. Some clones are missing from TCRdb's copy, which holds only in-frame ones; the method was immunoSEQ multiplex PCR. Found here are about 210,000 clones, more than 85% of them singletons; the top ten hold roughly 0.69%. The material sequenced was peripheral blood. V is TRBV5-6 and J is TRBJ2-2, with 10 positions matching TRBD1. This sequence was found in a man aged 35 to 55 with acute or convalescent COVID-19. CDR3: CASRGTGVFPGELFF. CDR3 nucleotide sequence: TGTGCCAGCCGGGGGACAGGGGTTTTTCCCGGGGAGCTGTTTTTT.